This T cell receptor beta chain was profiled in a study of cytomegalovirus exposure and HLA in healthy donors. Germline V lookup: CDR1 SGHAT, CDR2 FQNNGV. The CDR3 has 19 amino acids. Trimming shortened V by 3 bases and J by 3 bases, and 21 bases separated the two germline ends. With 60 Vbeta and 13 Jbeta primers, the PCR was carried out. The method was immunoSEQ multiplex PCR; TCRdb's version includes in-frame clones alone and lacks a portion of them. The table shows about 120,000 clones, with more than 80% occurring only once. This chain links TRBV11-2 with TRBJ2-6; the D is unclear. The TCR was taken from a man aged 40-49 years in good health and CMV-seronegative. The sequenced sample consisted of PBMCs. The CDR3 region is CASSLILQPGLLGANVLTF. The CDR3 coding sequence is TGTGCCAGCAGCTTGATCCTTCAACCGGGTTTACTTGGGGCCAACGTCCTGACTTTC.